The 22 T cell receptor beta chains reported below all come from one sample, sequenced in a study of technical replicates of blood from a handful of donors. Here immunoSEQ multiplex PCR was the method, and the copy in TCRdb shows in-frame clones only, minus some. Among approximately 45,000 clones listed, around 96% were seen once. Sequenced: T cells isolated from PBMCs. These receptors all stem from a human donor in good health.

The chain has TRBV5-8 and TRBJ1-2; no clear D gene. V gave up 2 bases and J gave up 1 base, with 6 bases separating them. The CDR3 is 13 amino acids. Germline loops: CDR1 SGHTS, CDR2 YDEGEE. The CDR3 sequence: CASSFNSNYGYTF. In DNA, the CDR3 is TGTGCCAGCAGCTTTAATAGTAACTATGGCTACACCTTC.

The V gene is TRBV19, the J gene TRBJ1-1; D is unresolved. Germline V lookup: CDR1 LNHDA, CDR2 SQIVND (reference sequence). This CDR3 contains 14 residues. Trimming cost V 9 bases and J 3 bases, with 17 bases left between them. The CDR3 DNA sequence: TGTGCCAGCTCTCCCGGTCCGGACTACACTGAAGCTTTCTTT. It translates to CASSPGPDYTEAFF.

The rearrangement links TRBV5-5 to TRBJ2-2; 9 bases match TRBD1. There are 17 residues in the CDR3. V lost 1 base and J lost 6; bases outside the gene matches: 10. The germline gives CDR1 SGHKS, CDR2 YYEKEE (reference sequence). This CDR3 is CASSLKDRDRVSGELFF. CDR3 in DNA: TGTGCCAGCAGCTTGAAGGACCGGGACAGGGTGTCCGGGGAGCTGTTTTTT.

The chain carries TRBV5-1 and TRBJ2-3; perhaps TRBD2 as D (5 bases). Trimming took off 2 bases at V and 3 bases at J, with 10 bases between the two ends. Germline V CDR1 and CDR2: SGHRS, YFSETQ. The CDR3 has 14 residues. The CDR3 loop is CASSFGLKTDTQYF. DNA for the CDR3: TGCGCCAGCAGCTTCGGACTTAAGACAGATACGCAGTATTTT.

The CDR3 DNA sequence: TGTGCCAGCAGCGTGGCTGGCCCGGGGAAAGAGCAGTTCTTC. Residues: CASSVAGPGKEQFF. The chain is built from TRBV9 and TRBJ2-1; a weak D match, TRBD2 (5 bases). This CDR3 contains 14 residues. Germline assignment: CDR1 SGDLS and CDR2 YYNGEE. Trimming left V 2 bases short and J 10 bases short, with 16 bases between.

The chain links TRBV29-1 to TRBJ2-7, with TRBD1 matching over 8 bases. From germline, CDR1 is SQVTM and CDR2 ANQGSEA. V lost 0 bases, J lost 1 base, and 11 bases stayed unmatched. There are 17 residues in the CDR3. CDR3 in DNA: TGCAGCGTTGAAGATTGGGGACAGGATGGAAGGTCCTACGAGCAGTACTTC. Amino acid sequence: CSVEDWGQDGRSYEQYF.

V is TRBV6-5 and J is TRBJ2-7; a weak D match, TRBD2 (5 bases). Trimming shortened V by 5 bases and J by 4 bases, and 9 bases separated the two germline ends. The CDR3 covers 12 residues. Germline V gene lookup returns CDR1 MNHEY and CDR2 SVGAGI. The CDR3 bases are TGTGCCAGCAGTCCCGGGGAATACGAGCAGTACTTC. Encoded protein: CASSPGEYEQYF.

The rearrangement links TRBV2 to TRBJ2-1, with D perhaps TRBD1 (6 bases). Germline V gene sequence: CDR1 SNHLY, CDR2 FYNNEI. This CDR3 region has 13 residues. Trimming removed 3 bases from V and 9 bases from J, with 12 bases in between. In DNA, the CDR3 is TGTGCCAGCAGTGAGAACAGGGTCAGTGAGCAGTTCTTC. Translation gives CASSENRVSEQFF.

This rearrangement joins TRBV4-3 to TRBJ2-7, with TRBD1 matching 11 bases. This CDR3 is built from 16 residues. J gave up 2 bases and V 1 base, and 4 bases lay outside the gene matches. Germline V gives CDR1 LGHNA, CDR2 YSLEER. The CDR3 region is CASSQAPGQGAYEQYF. The CDR3 DNA sequence: TGCGCCAGCAGCCAAGCGCCGGGACAGGGGGCCTACGAGCAGTACTTC.

This chain connects TRBV28 to TRBJ2-7; D unresolved. The CDR3 extends over 11 amino acids. The V gene's germline CDR1 is MDHEN and CDR2 SYDVKM. V lost 2 bases and J 4 bases, leaving 3 bases between the germline ends. CDR3 coding DNA: TGTGCCAGCAGTTTACGTTACGAGCAGTACTTC. This encodes CASSLRYEQYF.

The J gene is TRBJ1-2, the V gene TRBV7-2, with 8 bases matching TRBD1. The germline V gene has CDR1 SGHTA and CDR2 FQGNSA. The CDR3 runs 18 residues. The ends lost 0 bases at V and 5 bases at J; junction bases unmatched: 14. CDR3 sequence reads: CASSLAWGTGRPLYGYTF. The CDR3 nucleotides are TGTGCCAGCAGCTTAGCGTGGGGGACAGGCAGGCCCTTGTATGGCTACACCTTC.

The chain is built from TRBV7-2 and TRBJ1-5, with D unclear. Germline CDR1 is SGHTA and CDR2 is FQGNSA. V was shortened by 5 bases and J by 6 bases, with 17 bases between the two germline ends. The CDR3 totals 15 residues. CDR3 region: CASSVGKRRAQPQHF. The DNA of the CDR3 is TGTGCCAGCAGCGTAGGAAAAAGGAGGGCTCAGCCCCAGCATTTT.

This clone was found a few times. The genes are TRBV9 and TRBJ1-5; 7 nucleotides match TRBD1. Trimming took 3 bases from V and 5 from J; bases not matched to a gene: 2. The germline CDR1 and CDR2 sequences are SGDLS and YYNGEE. The CDR3 contains 13 residues. The CDR3 DNA follows: TGTGCCAGCAGCGGGGACAGAGATCAGCCCCAGCATTTT. Protein product: CASSGDRDQPQHF.

The V call is TRBV11-3, the J call TRBJ1-1; 10 bases map to TRBD1. Germline CDR1 is SGHNT and CDR2 is YENEEA. The CDR3 consists of 13 residues. V lost 6 bases to trimming and J lost 4 bases; unmatched junction nucleotides: 2. The CDR3: CASRWDRGTEAFF. The DNA of the CDR3 is TGTGCCAGCAGATGGGACAGGGGCACTGAAGCTTTCTTT.

This chain uses TRBV6-5 with TRBJ2-7; D is unresolved. This CDR3 spans 13 amino acids. Germline V CDR1 and CDR2: MNHEY, SVGAGI. The germline V and J ends were trimmed by 6 bases and 5 bases, with 14 bases remaining between them. The CDR3 nucleotides read TGTGCCAGCAGCCCTCGGTCCCCGGACGAGCAGTACTTC. This codes for CASSPRSPDEQYF.

The DNA of the CDR3 is TGTGCCAGCAGCTTACTGCCAGGGAATGAAAAACTGTTTTTT. As protein: CASSLLPGNEKLFF. The rearrangement links TRBV7-6 to TRBJ1-4; D possibly corresponds to TRBD1 (5 bases). Between the trimmed V and J ends, which lost 2 bases and 5 bases, there was a span of 9 bases. CDR3 length: 14 residues. Germline CDR1 SGHVS, CDR2 FNYEAQ.

The rearrangement uses TRBV10-3 and TRBJ1-2, with 7 bases matching TRBD1. Germline V gene data show CDR1 as ENHRY and CDR2 as SYGVKD. With V trimmed by 3 bases and J by 1 base, 11 bases remained unmatched. The CDR3 length is 17 residues. The CDR3 coding sequence is TGTGCCATCAGTGAACCGGGACAGAGAAGCTATAACTATGGCTACACCTTC. Its protein is CAISEPGQRSYNYGYTF.

V is TRBV10-3 and J is TRBJ1-2; possible D gene TRBD1, 5 bases. This CDR3 contains 14 residues. Germline lookup yields CDR1 ENHRY and CDR2 SYGVKD. The V gene lost 7 bases and the J gene lost 0 bases, with 12 bases spanning the gap. This CDR3 reads CAITREGTNYGYTF. In nucleotides, the CDR3 is TGTGCCATCACCAGGGAGGGAACTAACTATGGCTACACCTTC.

The V gene is TRBV28, the J gene TRBJ2-7, with D hard to call. With 11 bases removed from V and 5 bases from J, the gap between germline ends came to 22 bases. Germline CDR1 and CDR2: MDHEN and SYDVKM. This CDR3 has 14 amino acids. Here the CDR3 reads CAANHYGAENEQYF. Here the CDR3 DNA reads TGTGCCGCTAACCATTACGGAGCAGAGAACGAGCAGTACTTC.

This rearrangement joins TRBV9 to TRBJ1-4; 9 positions agree with TRBD1. V was pared by 3 bases and J by 6 bases, with 3 bases of the junction left unmatched. The CDR3 spans 14 residues. Germline CDR1 and CDR2: SGDLS and YYNGEE. The CDR3 coding sequence is TGTGCCAGCAGCGCCCGGGACAGGGATGAAAAACTGTTTTTT. Translated, it gives CASSARDRDEKLFF.

The rearrangement joins TRBV4-1 to TRBJ2-2; 9 nucleotides align to TRBD1. V lost 0 bases to trimming and J lost 3 bases; unmatched junction nucleotides: 8. In germline, CDR1 is MGHRA, CDR2 YSYEKL. This CDR3 contains 18 residues. The CDR3 loop is CASSQEERDREDTGELFF. For the CDR3, the DNA is TGCGCCAGCAGCCAAGAGGAGAGGGACAGGGAGGACACCGGGGAGCTGTTTTTT.

This clone was found a few times. The chain has TRBV19 and TRBJ2-7, with TRBD1 as a possible D gene (6 bases). Trimming cost V 5 bases and J 4 bases, with 18 bases left between them. The CDR3 length is 15 residues. Germline CDR1 is LNHDA and CDR2 is SQIVND (reference sequence). This CDR3 is CASSEQGGERYEQYF. The CDR3 region has the DNA TGTGCCAGTAGTGAGCAAGGGGGAGAGAGATACGAGCAGTACTTC. The full variable domain, its missing parts supplied by reference TRBV19 and TRBJ2-7, is DGGITQSPKYLFRKEGQNVTLSCEQNLNHDAMYWYRQDPGQGLRLIYYSQIVNDFQKGDIAEGYSVSREKKESFPLTVTSAQKNPTAFYLCASSEQGGERYEQYFGPGTRLTVT.